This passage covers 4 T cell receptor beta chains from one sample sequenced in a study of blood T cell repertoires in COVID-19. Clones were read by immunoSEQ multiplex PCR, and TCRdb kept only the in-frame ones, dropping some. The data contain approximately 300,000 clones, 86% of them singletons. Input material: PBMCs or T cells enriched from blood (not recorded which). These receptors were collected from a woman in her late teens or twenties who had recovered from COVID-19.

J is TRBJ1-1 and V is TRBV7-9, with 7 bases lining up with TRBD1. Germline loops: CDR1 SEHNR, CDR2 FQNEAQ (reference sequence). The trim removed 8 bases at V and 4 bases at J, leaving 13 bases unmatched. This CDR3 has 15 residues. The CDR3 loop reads CASGPGQEGSTEAFF. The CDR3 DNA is TGTGCCAGCGGTCCAGGACAGGAGGGTAGCACTGAAGCTTTCTTT.

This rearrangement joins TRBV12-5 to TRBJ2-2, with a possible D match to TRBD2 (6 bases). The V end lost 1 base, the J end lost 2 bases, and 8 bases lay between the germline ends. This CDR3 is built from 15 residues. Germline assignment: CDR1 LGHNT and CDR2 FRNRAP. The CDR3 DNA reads TGTGCTAGTGGTTTGGGAACTAGCAACACCGGGGAGCTGTTTTTT. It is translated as CASGLGTSNTGELFF.

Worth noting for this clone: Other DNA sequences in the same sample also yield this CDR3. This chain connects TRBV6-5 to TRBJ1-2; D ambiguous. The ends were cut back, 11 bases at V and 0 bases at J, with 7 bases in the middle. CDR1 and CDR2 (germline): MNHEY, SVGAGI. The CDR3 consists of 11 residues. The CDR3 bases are TGTGCCTCCCGAGCTAACTATGGCTACACCTTC. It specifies CASRANYGYTF.

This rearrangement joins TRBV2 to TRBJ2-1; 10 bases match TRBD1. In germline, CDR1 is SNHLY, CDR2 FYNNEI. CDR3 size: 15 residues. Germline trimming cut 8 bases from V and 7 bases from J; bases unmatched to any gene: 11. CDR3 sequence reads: CASPSRDRGQNEQFF. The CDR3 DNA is TGTGCCAGCCCTTCTCGGGACAGGGGACAGAATGAGCAGTTCTTC. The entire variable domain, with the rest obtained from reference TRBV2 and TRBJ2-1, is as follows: EPEVTQTPSHQVTQMGQEVILRCVPISNHLYFYWYRQILGQKVEFLVSFYNNEISEKSEIFDDQFSVERPDGSNFTLKIRSTKLEDSAMYFCASPSRDRGQNEQFFGPGTRLTVL.